Listed below are T cell receptor beta chains from one sample, sequenced in a study of Ad26.COV2.S vaccination and SARS-CoV-2 variants. Assay used: immunoSEQ multiplex PCR; TCRdb lists only in-frame clones, some missing. The repertoire consists of 300,000 to 400,000 clones, with just over 90% occurring once and the leading ten covering 3% to 4%. The sequencing here drew on peripheral blood, taken after recovery from COVID-19. The receptors shown here come from a human donor who had recovered from COVID-19. The conserved cysteine and the conserved F or W are not part of the CDR3 here. D genes are given only for firm matches. Part of the rows lack a size; the others show once, few, many or a class for expanded clones.

D gene	clone size	V gene	J gene	CDR3 protein
.	.	TRBV27	TRBJ1-4	ASRHNEKLF
TRBD1	once	TRBV19	TRBJ2-3	ASSKGQGTDTQY
TRBD1	.	TRBV2	TRBJ1-4	ASSTRQGNEKLF
.	.	TRBV11-2	TRBJ1-6	ASSSFNSPLH
.	.	TRBV4-1	TRBJ1-6	ASSQTPIPHYNSPLH
TRBD1	.	TRBV6-2/TRBV6-3	TRBJ1-5	ASSYFGTGVGFNQPQH
.	.	TRBV11-3	TRBJ1-1	ASSLAGSGTEAF
TRBD1	.	TRBV4-1	TRBJ1-5	ASSQAPPDREYSNQPQH
.	few	TRBV5-4	TRBJ1-1	ASSFAGQNTEAF
.	.	TRBV19	TRBJ1-2	ASSNSGYGYT
TRBD1	.	TRBV27	TRBJ1-2	ASSSPRTGNYGYT
.	.	TRBV10-3	TRBJ1-2	AIGEGGYT
.	.	TRBV11-2	TRBJ2-5	ASSLRHSRKETQY
.	.	TRBV6-4	TRBJ2-3	ASSVSPAGTDTQY
TRBD1	once	TRBV7-9	TRBJ2-1	ASSAQGVKFNEQF
.	.	TRBV5-4	TRBJ2-2	ASTPNPGPLTGELF
TRBD1	.	TRBV5-6	TRBJ2-1	ASSPRTGSANEQF
.	few	TRBV2	TRBJ1-5	ASSERGGGQPQH
TRBD1	.	TRBV5-4	TRBJ1-4	ASSGGQGGNEKLF
.	.	TRBV29-1	TRBJ2-6	SVLGTETSGANVLT
.	.	TRBV5-6	TRBJ2-7	ASSPTGTYEQY
.	.	TRBV11-2	TRBJ2-7	ASSLGGQRGEQY
.	few	TRBV7-9	TRBJ1-5	ASSLGQASNQPQH
.	.	TRBV4-3	TRBJ1-1	ASSQDKRRGRNTEAF
.	.	TRBV6-5	TRBJ2-5	ASNQGEAQETQY
TRBD1	.	TRBV6-1	TRBJ2-2	ASSDPGQGNTGELF
.	.	TRBV6-5	TRBJ2-5	ASFRSQETQY
.	.	TRBV27	TRBJ1-3	ATLSGNTIY
.	.	TRBV5-1	TRBJ2-3	ASSLSAGQYYGADTQY
.	.	TRBV7-9	TRBJ2-1	ASSLSSSSHNEQF
.	once	TRBV4-2	TRBJ2-5	ASSQAVAGSQETQY
.	.	TRBV7-6	TRBJ1-1	ASSPTVNTEAF
.	.	TRBV7-9	TRBJ1-1	ASSLSSGGKNTEAF
.	.	TRBV4-1	TRBJ2-7	ASSLIPGRQY
.	.	TRBV15	TRBJ2-1	ATSRDPTSYEQF
.	.	TRBV3-1/TRBV3-2	TRBJ1-2	ASSQGQGEFRGYT
.	.	TRBV10-2	TRBJ2-4	ATLGDFQY
.	once	TRBV7-8	TRBJ1-1	ASSFRHGNTEAF
.	.	TRBV6-2/TRBV6-3	TRBJ2-4	ASSYFSGAQYSPKNIQY
.	few	TRBV5-6	TRBJ1-6	ASSPGTYNSPLH
TRBD2	.	TRBV3-1/TRBV3-2	TRBJ2-2	ASSHPRAGELTGELF
.	.	TRBV19	TRBJ2-7	ASSVGYEQY
TRBD2	.	TRBV11-1	TRBJ2-7	ASSPTSGGVYEQY
.	.	TRBV7-8	TRBJ2-5	ASSFRPLKKETQY
.	.	TRBV7-2	TRBJ1-1	ASSLRWTAGGRTEAF
.	once	TRBV19	TRBJ1-5	ASKSGHPNQPQH
TRBD1	.	TRBV30	TRBJ2-7	AWDWTGSYEQY
.	.	TRBV5-8	TRBJ2-1	ASPAEFYNEQF
.	.	TRBV7-9	TRBJ2-5	ASSPYGEHEEGGETQY
.	.	TRBV6-5	TRBJ1-1	ASSYAPGTEAF
TRBD2	.	TRBV6-1	TRBJ2-7	ASSEVMIAGGFYEQY
.	.	TRBV11-3	TRBJ2-3	ASSTGLSAASTDTQY
.	.	TRBV9	TRBJ2-3	ASNPGPSTDTQY
.	.	TRBV18	TRBJ2-2	ASSPPLTGELF